The 4 T cell receptor beta chains listed next were all sequenced from one sample in a study of technical replicates of blood from several donors. Clones were sequenced by immunoSEQ multiplex PCR, and TCRdb holds only the in-frame ones, with some missing. The sample lists more than 9,000 clones, roughly 94% seen once, with under 7.5% in the top ten. The sequencing sample was made of PBMCs. These receptors all stem from a human donor in good health.

The chain is built from TRBV7-2 and TRBJ1-4, with 11 bases identical to TRBD1. V shed 6 bases and J 3 bases; nucleotides not matched to a gene: 6. The germline V gene has CDR1 SGHTA and CDR2 FQGNSA. This CDR3 contains 16 residues. The CDR3 DNA follows: TGTGCCAGCAGAACTGGACAGGGGGCATCTAATGAAAAACTGTTTTTT. Amino acid sequence: CASRTGQGASNEKLFF.

J is TRBJ2-1 and V is TRBV27; TRBD2 aligns across 11 bases. Germline CDR1 and CDR2: MNHEY and SMNVEV (reference sequence). Trimming took 6 bases from V and 0 from J; bases not matched to a gene: 4. There are 16 residues in the CDR3. As DNA, the CDR3 is TGTGCCAGCAGACTTAGCGGGAGGGGCTCCTACAATGAGCAGTTCTTC. It specifies CASRLSGRGSYNEQFF.

The CDR3 loop is CASSPPQGLAGADTQYF. CDR3 bases: TGTGCCAGCTCACCCCCGCAGGGACTAGCGGGTGCAGATACGCAGTATTTT. The chain combines TRBV18 with TRBJ2-3; TRBD2 aligns across 12 bases. CDR3 size: 17 residues. Looked up from germline, CDR1 is KGHSH and CDR2 is LQKENI. Trimming removed 3 bases from V and 4 bases from J; junction bases left unmatched: 8.

V is TRBV12-1 and J is TRBJ1-1. TRBV12-1 represents a pseudogene. The CDR3 consists of 17 residues. The CDR3 region is CASSPYRDIRGGTEAFF. The DNA for the CDR3 is TGTGCCAGCAGCCCTTATCGGGATATCAGGGGAGGGACTGAAGCTTTCTTT.